Sequencing of this TCR beta chain was carried out in a study of T cell responses to AZD1222 COVID-19 vaccine. The wider study: Second doses were pooled across both intervals (about 4 or about 12 weeks). Overall study findings and caveats: Nearly half of unique spike-specific TCRs reportedly avoided B.1.351 and B.1.1.7 mutated regions. Dominant CD4 TCR responses targeted spike regions 160-218 and 743-854. White British people made up most donors, females outnumbered males, and clonal diversity was possibly underestimated.

To note about this clone: What it binds is not known.

CDR3 length: 15 amino acids. CDR1 is LNHNV, CDR2 YYDKDF, per germline (reference sequence). Trimming left V 0 bases short and J 8 bases short, with 13 bases between. Sequenced by immunoSEQ multiplex PCR; TCRdb stores in-frame clones only, minus some. The sample has approximately 140,000 clones, around 89% seen once. This sample comprised peripheral blood, obtained on day 0 of AZD1222 vaccination. This sequence originates from an adult in good health. The J gene is TRBJ2-2, the V gene TRBV15; TRBD1 might be the D (6 bases). CDR3 sequence (DNA): TGTGCCACCAGCAGAGACCGGACAGATCGGGGGGAGCTGTTTTTT. Translating gives CATSRDRTDRGELFF. Based on the CDR3 plus reference TRBV15 and TRBJ2-2, the full variable domain is DAMVIQNPRYQVTQFGKPVTLSCSQTLNHNVMYWYQQKSSQAPKLLFHYYDKDFNNEADTPDNFQSRRPNTSFCFLDIRSPGLGDTAMYLCATSRDRTDRGELFFGEGSRLTVL.